The clone carrying this T cell receptor beta chain came up a few times. Antigen unknown. This CDR3 contains 15 residues. V lost 5 bases to trimming and J lost 5 bases; unmatched junction nucleotides: 8. The data were taken from a study of early T cells in non-severe SARS-CoV-2 infection. Study-level background: Bulk RNA from unsorted whole blood was sequenced; chains were unpaired. Overall study findings and caveats: A preference for anti-spike CD8 responses marked VDJdb matching, which missed private and CD4 specificities.

cDNA molecules, individually, were tagged with unique molecular identifiers. Via MiXCR, TCRdb re-called the 5' RACE reads, giving one row per CDR3 protein. Among 55,000 to 80,000 distinct CDR3 sequences, approximately 8.8% were seen once, and the ten largest hold roughly 13%. This sequence was found in an adult who was a healthcare worker with PCR-confirmed SARS-CoV-2 infection or an uninfected control (not recorded which). The chain combines TRBV12-3 or TRBV12-4 with TRBJ2-3; TRBD1 aligns across 9 bases. Source: whole blood, taken at baseline. The CDR3 DNA sequence: TGTGCCAGCAGTCCCGGGACAGGGTTGGGAGATACGCAGTATTTT. It encodes CASSPGTGLGDTQYF.